Following are 17 T cell receptor beta chains from one sample sequenced in a study of shared clonotypes between healthy human individuals. TCRdb keeps only in-frame clones here, not all; method: immunoSEQ multiplex PCR. The data contain about 2.3 million clones, 85% to 95% of them seen just once; the ten biggest clones take up 0.3% to 0.4%. The source material was naive CD4+ T cells from PBMCs. This sample's subset: CD45RA+ positively selected. The receptors here all came from a man in his late teens or twenties in good health. Some clones in this sample may be carry-over from other donors' samples.

There are a few counts of this clone. This chain links TRBV25-1 with TRBJ1-1; 9 bases line up with TRBD1. Looked up from germline, CDR1 is MGHDK and CDR2 is SYGVNS. Trimming cost V 6 bases and J 3 bases; bases outside gene matches: 5. CDR3 size: 14 residues. The CDR3 region is CASSQDRGYTEAFF. The CDR3 DNA is TGTGCCAGCAGCCAGGACAGGGGCTACACTGAAGCTTTCTTT.

Of note for this clone: An end of the junction does not agree with germline; a read error may underlie this. For the CDR3, the DNA is TGCGCCAGCAGCCATAAGGCAGGAGGTCCCTACGAGCAGTGCTTC. Its protein product is CASSHKAGGPYEQCF. This chain links TRBV4-3 with TRBJ2-7; perhaps TRBD2 as D (5 bases). The CDR3 runs 15 residues. The germline gives CDR1 LGHNA, CDR2 YSLEER.

The chain carries TRBV28 and TRBJ2-2; 11 bases line up with TRBD2. After removal of 7 bases from V and 2 bases from J, the junction contained 6 bases not matched to a gene. Germline CDR1 MDHEN, CDR2 SYDVKM. The CDR3 runs to 16 residues. The CDR3 coding sequence is TGTGCCAGCATACGGGGACTAGCGGCTAACACCGGGGAGCTGTTTTTT. This translates into CASIRGLAANTGELFF.

V and J are TRBV10-3 and TRBJ2-7; maybe TRBD2 (5 bases). V was pared by 6 bases and J by 2 bases, with 8 bases between. CDR3 length equals 12 residues. Germline loops: CDR1 ENHRY, CDR2 SYGVKD. DNA for the CDR3: TGTGCCATCAGCCCCGGGACCTACGAGCAGTACTTC. Its translation: CAISPGTYEQYF.

The chain links TRBV13 to TRBJ2-3; D gene unclear. V was trimmed by 3 bases and J by 2 bases, leaving 9 bases between them. Germline V gene sequence: CDR1 PRHDT, CDR2 FYEKMQ (reference sequence). The CDR3 is made up of 14 amino acids. As DNA, the CDR3 is TGTGCCAGCAGCTTGAACCCAAACACAGATACGCAGTATTTT. Translation gives CASSLNPNTDTQYF.

In this sample, this clone turned up once. CDR3 in DNA: TGTGCCAGCCAGCGCGACATTAGACAGGGCGAGCAGTACTTC. As protein: CASQRDIRQGEQYF. The chain has TRBV27 and TRBJ2-7; 7 nucleotides line up with TRBD1. The ends lost 8 bases at V and 6 bases at J; junction bases unmatched: 13. Germline CDR1 reads MNHEY; CDR2 reads SMNVEV (reference sequence). CDR3 size: 14 residues.

With respect to this clone: At the DNA level, this CDR3 is encoded by other sequences in the same sample as well. The rearrangement joins TRBV6-5 to TRBJ1-4; TRBD1 aligns across 8 bases. V trimming: 6 bases; J trimming: 8 bases; junction bases outside the gene matches: 8. Germline values: CDR1 MNHEY, CDR2 SVGAGI. The CDR3 sequence is 14 residues long. CDR3 in amino acids: CASSSDRGREKLFF. The CDR3 nucleotides read TGTGCCAGCAGCTCCGACAGGGGCAGGGAAAAACTGTTTTTT.

V usage is TRBV5-6 and J usage is TRBJ1-2; D uncertain. The V end lost 3 bases, the J end lost 2 bases, and 5 bases lay between the germline ends. Germline CDR1 is SGHDT and CDR2 is YYEEEE. The CDR3 sequence is 12 residues long. CDR3 in amino acids: CASSSINYGYTF. CDR3 bases: TGTGCCAGCAGCTCGATAAACTATGGCTACACCTTC.

Written as DNA, the CDR3 is TGTGCCACCAGCATCGCAAACAGGGGGGATCAGCCCCAGCATTTT. Its protein is CATSIANRGDQPQHF. V and J are TRBV15 and TRBJ1-5; 8 nucleotides align to TRBD1. Germline CDR1 is LNHNV and CDR2 is YYDKDF (reference sequence). Germline trimming cut 4 bases from V and 5 bases from J; bases unmatched to any gene: 7. The length of the CDR3 is 15 residues.

In its sample, this clone was seen once. The chain uses TRBV30 and TRBJ2-3; 7 positions match TRBD1. The V gene end was trimmed by 4 bases and the J gene end by 0 bases; junction bases not matched to a gene: 4. This CDR3 has 14 residues. Germline CDR1 GTSNPN, CDR2 SVGIG (reference sequence). This CDR3 reads CAWTQGLSTDTQYF. CDR3 sequence (DNA): TGTGCCTGGACACAGGGGCTAAGCACAGATACGCAGTATTTT.

On this clone itself: The sample has other DNA sequences that encode this CDR3 too. The chain carries TRBV9 and TRBJ2-1; D gene uncertain. V was pared by 3 bases and J by 1 base, with 11 bases between. CDR1 is SGDLS, CDR2 YYNGEE, per germline. The CDR3 is made up of 15 amino acids. Written as DNA, the CDR3 is TGTGCCAGCAGCGCCACTGGATTATCCTACAATGAGCAGTTCTTC. It translates to CASSATGLSYNEQFF.

The CDR3 nucleotides read TGTGCCAGCTCAGAAAGTGTCTCCTACAATGAGCAGTTCTTC. It encodes CASSESVSYNEQFF. The chain combines TRBV18 with TRBJ2-1; no clear D. This CDR3 has 14 residues. Germline CDR1 and CDR2: KGHSH and LQKENI. Between the trimmed V and J ends, which lost 5 bases and 0 bases, there was a span of 8 bases.

The rearrangement links TRBV9 to TRBJ2-7, with 10 bases fitting TRBD1. The germline CDR1 and CDR2 sequences are SGDLS and YYNGEE. This CDR3 region has 15 residues. Losses at the gene ends were 3 bases for V and 5 bases for J; bases not matched to a gene: 8. The CDR3 nucleotides are TGTGCCAGCAGCGAGGGGACAGGGGAAATTAACGAGCAGTACTTC. It translates to CASSEGTGEINEQYF.

V gene TRBV7-9 combines with J gene TRBJ2-1; the D is unclear. The V and J ends lost 3 bases and 4 bases respectively, with 10 bases between them. The length of the CDR3 is 14 residues. Germline lookup yields CDR1 SEHNR and CDR2 FQNEAQ (reference sequence). CDR3 DNA sequence: TGTGCCAGCAGCTTCCTAGGAGAGTACAATGAGCAGTTCTTC. It is translated as CASSFLGEYNEQFF.

The chain recombines TRBV6-5 with TRBJ1-1; possible D gene TRBD1, 6 bases. The germline V gene has CDR1 MNHEY and CDR2 SVGAGI. The CDR3 loop spans 15 amino acids. The ends were cut back, 2 bases at V and 5 bases at J, with 15 bases in the middle. CDR3 amino acids: CASSYGGEGMTEAFF. As DNA, the CDR3 is TGTGCCAGCAGTTACGGGGGCGAGGGGATGACTGAAGCTTTCTTT.

The chain uses TRBV10-3 and TRBJ1-2; 8 bases match TRBD1. Germline V gene lookup returns CDR1 ENHRY and CDR2 SYGVKD. The CDR3 contains 13 residues. Trimming at V came to 6 bases and at J to 4 bases, leaving 4 bases not matched to a gene. The CDR3 reads CAIRDREGYGYTF. CDR3 in DNA: TGTGCCATCAGGGACAGGGAGGGCTATGGCTACACCTTC.

This clone has only a few counts. The gene calls are TRBV29-1 and TRBJ1-1, with D maybe TRBD1 (5 bases). The CDR3 consists of 13 residues. V was cut by 3 bases and J by 2 bases, with 10 bases left in between. Per germline, CDR1 SQVTM and CDR2 ANQGSEA. The CDR3 nucleotides are TGCAGCGTTGAGGGGCAGGACAACACTGAAGCTTTCTTT. This sequence encodes CSVEGQDNTEAFF.